A single sample is the source of the 31 T cell receptor beta chains below, sequenced in a study of cytomegalovirus exposure and HLA in healthy donors. A multiplex PCR was run with 60 Vbeta primers and 13 Jbeta primers. Libraries were prepared by immunoSEQ multiplex PCR; TCRdb keeps only in-frame clonotypes and omits some of them. The repertoire consists of under 130,000 clones, with roughly 70% occurring once and the leading ten covering around 3.5%. The sample consisted of PBMCs. These receptors originate from a woman aged 45-65 years in good health and CMV-seronegative.

This clone appeared a single time. The V and J genes are TRBV5-1 and TRBJ2-1, with 16 bases identical to TRBD2. Trimming cost V 1 base and J 2 bases; bases outside gene matches: 6. Germline CDR1 SGHRS, CDR2 YFSETQ. The CDR3 consists of 19 residues. CDR3 region: CASSLLGLAGGLTYNEQFF. CDR3 bases: TGCGCCAGCAGCTTGTTGGGACTAGCGGGGGGGCTAACCTACAATGAGCAGTTCTTC.

This clone has a handful of counts. In DNA, the CDR3 is TGTGCCAGCAGTGATGGGACACTCACCTTCGACGAGCAGTACTTC. Its protein is CASSDGTLTFDEQYF. The chain links TRBV6-1 to TRBJ2-7; possible D gene TRBD1, 6 bases. With 3 bases removed from V and 5 bases from J, the gap between germline ends came to 17 bases. The CDR3 covers 15 residues. Germline CDR1 and CDR2: MNHNS and SASEGT.

The chain employs TRBV6-1 and TRBJ2-5, with D tentatively TRBD1 (6 bases). CDR3 length: 15 residues. CDR1 and CDR2 from the germline V gene are MNHNS and SASEGT. The germline V and J ends were trimmed by 3 bases and 5 bases, with 16 bases remaining between them. The DNA for the CDR3 is TGTGCCAGCAGTGACCTGCAGGGGTGGGGCGAGACCCAGTACTTC. Amino acids: CASSDLQGWGETQYF.

The chain couples TRBV28 to TRBJ1-4; weak D call: TRBD1 (6 bases). CDR1 is MDHEN and CDR2 is SYDVKM in the germline V gene. The ends were cut back, 6 bases at V and 8 bases at J, with 13 bases in the middle. There are 13 residues in the CDR3. The CDR3 DNA follows: TGTGCCAGCAGAGGGGGTCTAGCCGAAAAACTGTTTTTT. Translated, it gives CASRGGLAEKLFF.

This clone is a singleton in its sample. The chain links TRBV5-1 to TRBJ2-1; perhaps TRBD2 as D (6 bases). The CDR3 has 14 amino acids. Trimming stripped 3 bases from V and 10 bases from J, with 17 bases between. Looked up from germline, CDR1 is SGHRS and CDR2 is YFSETQ. The CDR3 DNA reads as TGCGCCAGCAGCTACGAACTAGCCTTCATGGAGCAGTTCTTC. Amino acid sequence: CASSYELAFMEQFF.

The gene calls are TRBV18 and TRBJ2-5; D not resolved. This CDR3 region has 14 residues. Trimming left V 1 base short and J 3 bases short, with 9 bases between. The V gene's germline CDR1 is KGHSH and CDR2 LQKENI. The CDR3, as DNA: TGTGCCAGCTCACCACTTCCGTCGGAAGAGACCCAGTACTTC. Its protein is CASSPLPSEETQYF.

The table lists this clone with a few counts. The V gene is TRBV6-1, the J gene TRBJ1-4; D is unclear. V was clipped by 2 bases and J by 0 bases, with 10 bases between them. This CDR3 has 16 amino acids. The germline V gene encodes CDR1 MNHNS and CDR2 SASEGT. The CDR3 sequence: CASSELSGATNEKLFF. CDR3 DNA: TGTGCCAGCAGTGAACTGTCGGGAGCAACTAATGAAAAACTGTTTTTT.

This clone was detected only once. The CDR3 DNA reads as TGTGCCAGCAGCCCCAGAGGACAGGGGGGACTTAATGAGCAGTTCTTC. Its translation: CASSPRGQGGLNEQFF. This chain links TRBV14 with TRBJ2-1; TRBD1 aligns across 10 bases. This CDR3 is built from 16 residues. V trimming: 4 bases; J trimming: 7 bases; junction bases outside the gene matches: 10. CDR1 SGHDN and CDR2 FVKESK come from the germline V gene.

Details on this clone: Additional DNA sequences in this sample encode the identical CDR3. DNA of the CDR3: TGTGCCAGTAGCCCCTGGGGACAGCCAAATGGCTACACCTTC. This translates into CASSPWGQPNGYTF. The chain combines TRBV27 with TRBJ1-2; 7 nucleotides align to TRBD1. CDR1 is MNHEY and CDR2 is SMNVEV in the germline V gene (reference sequence). This CDR3 region has 14 residues. The trim removed 9 bases at V and 6 bases at J, leaving 13 bases unmatched.

This clone was recorded a few times. V and J are TRBV18 and TRBJ2-2, with 9 nucleotides matching TRBD2. The length of the CDR3 is 16 residues. CDR1 and CDR2 (germline): KGHSH, LQKENI. Losses at the gene ends were 5 bases for V and 5 bases for J; bases not matched to a gene: 9. As DNA, the CDR3 is TGTGCCAGCTCATACTTAGCGGGAGTCAATACCGGGGAGCTGTTTTTT. It codes for CASSYLAGVNTGELFF.

The chain carries TRBV28 and TRBJ1-2, with D perhaps TRBD1 (6 bases). This CDR3 is 11 amino acids long. Germline CDR1 reads MDHEN; CDR2 reads SYDVKM. The V end lost 10 bases, the J end lost 7 bases, and 13 bases lay between the germline ends. CDR3 in amino acids: CAIRGGAGYTF. The CDR3 region has the DNA TGTGCCATCCGGGGGGGGGCTGGCTACACCTTC.

The chain employs TRBV7-2 and TRBJ2-7; 9 positions agree with TRBD2. CDR1 is SGHTA, CDR2 FQGNSA, per germline. V dropped 5 bases and J dropped 0; count of bases not matched to a gene: 2. CDR3 length equals 14 residues. The CDR3 sequence is CASSNSGSSYEQYF. The DNA of the CDR3 is TGTGCCAGCAGCAATAGCGGGAGCTCCTACGAGCAGTACTTC.

The J gene is TRBJ2-7, the V gene TRBV7-9; D gene ambiguous. The V gene's germline CDR1 is SEHNR and CDR2 FQNEAQ (reference sequence). With 4 bases removed from V and 2 bases from J, the gap between germline ends came to 6 bases. The CDR3 sequence is 12 residues long. The CDR3 coding sequence is TGTGCCAGCAGCTCACTAACCTACGAGCAGTACTTC. This codes for CASSSLTYEQYF.

The chain links TRBV28 to TRBJ1-6; D perhaps matches TRBD1 (5 bases). This CDR3 has 15 amino acids. V shed 3 bases and J shed 8 bases, with 14 bases lying between them. Germline V gene data show CDR1 as MDHEN and CDR2 as SYDVKM. This chain's CDR3 is CASSFRRGIYSPLHF. The CDR3 coding sequence is TGTGCCAGCAGTTTTCGAAGGGGAATCTATTCACCCCTCCACTTT.

The chain is built from TRBV5-1 and TRBJ1-1; perhaps TRBD1 as D (6 bases). The V end lost 5 bases, the J end lost 0 bases, and 17 bases lay between the germline ends. There are 16 residues in the CDR3. Germline assignment: CDR1 SGHRS and CDR2 YFSETQ. The CDR3: CASSLQGPLMNTEAFF. In DNA form, the CDR3 reads TGCGCCAGCAGTTTACAGGGCCCGCTTATGAACACTGAAGCTTTCTTT.

To note about this clone: In the same sample, other DNA sequences code for this CDR3. The chain couples TRBV5-1 to TRBJ2-1; TRBD2 aligns across 9 bases. The germline gives CDR1 SGHRS, CDR2 YFSETQ. The CDR3 sequence is 15 residues long. J lost 1 base, V lost 2 bases, and 1 base had no gene match. CDR3 in amino acids: CASSFSGSSYNEQFF. The CDR3 DNA reads as TGCGCCAGCAGCTTTAGCGGGAGTTCCTACAATGAGCAGTTCTTC.

The V call is TRBV4-1, the J call TRBJ1-5; 8 bases are a match to TRBD1. The V segment lost 1 base and the J segment 1 base; nucleotides outside the gene matches: 3. Germline V CDR1 and CDR2: MGHRA, YSYEKL. The CDR3 spans 16 residues. CDR3 coding DNA: TGCGCCAGCAGCCAAGTTTGGACAGGGAGCAATCAGCCCCAGCATTTT. This codes for CASSQVWTGSNQPQHF.

The chain is built from TRBV30 and TRBJ2-6; a weak D match, TRBD2 (5 bases). The CDR3 totals 16 residues. CDR1 and CDR2 from the germline V gene are GTSNPN and SVGIG (reference sequence). V gave up 2 bases and J gave up 0 bases, with 11 bases separating them. CDR3 nucleotides: TGTGCCTGGAGTTCATTGGACTTCTCTGGGGCCAACGTCCTGACTTTC. Its translation is CAWSSLDFSGANVLTF.

The rearrangement joins TRBV28 to TRBJ2-7, with TRBD2 matching over 9 bases. V trimming: 3 bases; J trimming: 5 bases; junction bases outside the gene matches: 8. The CDR3 is 15 amino acids. Germline values: CDR1 MDHEN, CDR2 SYDVKM. CDR3 region: CASSFWASGTDEQYF. CDR3 bases: TGTGCCAGCAGTTTTTGGGCTAGCGGGACGGACGAGCAGTACTTC.

The chain links TRBV6-5 to TRBJ2-2; 9 nucleotides match TRBD1. Germline V gene sequence: CDR1 MNHEY, CDR2 SVGAGI. This CDR3 spans 13 amino acids. V lost 11 bases and J lost 2; bases outside the gene matches: 3. In DNA, the CDR3 is TGTGCCTCGACAGGGGGAAACACCGGGGAGCTGTTTTTT. This sequence encodes CASTGGNTGELFF.

The chain joins TRBV19 to TRBJ1-5; 8 nucleotides align to TRBD1. V gave up 6 bases and J gave up 0 bases; unmatched junction bases: 7. This CDR3 comprises 16 residues. CDR1 LNHDA and CDR2 SQIVND come from the germline V gene (reference sequence). As DNA, the CDR3 is TGTGCCAGTAGGCCGCAGGGGGCGCCTAGCAATCAGCCCCAGCATTTT. Translating it yields CASRPQGAPSNQPQHF. Full variable domain (missing parts from reference TRBV19 and TRBJ1-5): DGGITQSPKYLFRKEGQNVTLSCEQNLNHDAMYWYRQDPGQGLRLIYYSQIVNDFQKGDIAEGYSVSREKKESFPLTVTSAQKNPTAFYLCASRPQGAPSNQPQHFGDGTRLSIL.

The genes are TRBV7-3 and TRBJ2-1, with D tentatively TRBD2 (5 bases). Trimming cost V 1 base and J 0 bases, with 7 bases left between them. The CDR3 spans 15 residues. Per the germline V gene, CDR1 is SGHTA and CDR2 is FQGTGA. CDR3 DNA: TGTGCCAGCAGCTTAATTGGAGGCTCCTACAATGAGCAGTTCTTC. Translating it yields CASSLIGGSYNEQFF.

The rearrangement links TRBV29-1 to TRBJ2-1; 7 bases agree with TRBD2. The J segment lost 4 bases and the V segment lost 4 bases, leaving 4 bases of the junction unmatched. Germline loops: CDR1 SQVTM, CDR2 ANQGSEA. The CDR3 consists of 13 residues. CDR3 nucleotide sequence: TGCAGCGTTGGCGGGAGTTCTTACAATGAGCAGTTCTTC. Translation gives CSVGGSSYNEQFF.

The V gene is TRBV7-2, the J gene TRBJ2-7; 9 bases match TRBD1. CDR1 is SGHTA, CDR2 FQGNSA, per germline. The V and J ends lost 6 bases and 3 bases, in that order; junction bases with no gene match: 6. The CDR3 length is 14 residues. This CDR3 is CASRPGTGFYEQYF. CDR3 in DNA: TGTGCCAGCAGACCCGGGACAGGGTTCTACGAGCAGTACTTC.

This clone was observed a single time. The V gene is TRBV4-1, the J gene TRBJ2-5, with D possibly matching TRBD1 (5 bases). Germline V gives CDR1 MGHRA, CDR2 YSYEKL. V lost 2 bases, J lost 1 base, and 11 bases lay in between. There are 15 residues in the CDR3. CDR3 loop: CASSQRQRFQETQYF. CDR3 nucleotide sequence: TGCGCCAGCAGCCAAAGACAGCGATTCCAAGAGACCCAGTACTTC.

The chain couples TRBV7-9 to TRBJ2-3; 7 nucleotides line up with TRBD2. Per germline, CDR1 SEHNR and CDR2 FQNEAQ (reference sequence). The CDR3 loop spans 16 amino acids. The J segment lost 3 bases and the V segment lost 5 bases, leaving 11 bases of the junction unmatched. The CDR3 coding sequence is TGTGCCAGCAGCGTCCCAAAGCGGGAAGGGACAGATACGCAGTATTTT. This gives the protein CASSVPKREGTDTQYF.

The chain joins TRBV30 to TRBJ2-3; 9 bases map to TRBD1. Germline lookup yields CDR1 GTSNPN and CDR2 SVGIG (reference sequence). Trimming removed 4 bases from V and 2 bases from J; junction bases left unmatched: 4. The CDR3 runs 14 residues. The CDR3 reads CAWKQGAYTDTQYF. The CDR3 DNA sequence: TGTGCCTGGAAACAGGGGGCTTACACAGATACGCAGTATTTT.

The rearrangement links TRBV10-3 to TRBJ2-4; D may be TRBD2 (5 bases). Germline-derived CDR1 and CDR2 are ENHRY and SYGVKD. V shed 11 bases and J shed 5 bases, with 16 bases lying between them. This CDR3 contains 13 residues. CDR3 DNA: TGTGCCTCTAGCCCTATGTTGCAAAACATTCAGTACTTC. Protein sequence: CASSPMLQNIQYF.

As to this clone: This sample includes further DNA sequences coding for the same CDR3. This chain uses TRBV11-3 with TRBJ2-5, with TRBD2 matching over 11 bases. After removal of 2 bases from V and 1 base from J, the junction contained 3 bases not matched to a gene. CDR3 size: 16 residues. Germline-derived CDR1 and CDR2 are SGHNT and YENEEA. The CDR3 bases are TGTGCCAGCAGCTTACCGGGACTAGCGGTCCAAGAGACCCAGTACTTC. This translates into CASSLPGLAVQETQYF.

The chain recombines TRBV7-2 with TRBJ2-7; TRBD1 aligns across 11 bases. The germline CDR1 and CDR2 sequences are SGHTA and FQGNSA. This CDR3 region has 15 residues. The ends lost 0 bases at V and 4 bases at J; junction bases unmatched: 2. The CDR3 coding sequence is TGTGCCAGCAGCTTAGCCGGGACAGGGGGGTACGAGCAGTACTTC. It is translated as CASSLAGTGGYEQYF.

The chain is built from TRBV5-1 and TRBJ2-1, with a weak D call TRBD1 (5 bases). V dropped 0 bases and J dropped 6 bases, with 13 bases sitting between them. Germline lookup yields CDR1 SGHRS and CDR2 YFSETQ. The CDR3 is 15 amino acids. The CDR3 nucleotides are TGCGCCAGCAGCTTGGGGGGCCAAGCCGTCAATGAGCAGTTCTTC. This gives the protein CASSLGGQAVNEQFF.